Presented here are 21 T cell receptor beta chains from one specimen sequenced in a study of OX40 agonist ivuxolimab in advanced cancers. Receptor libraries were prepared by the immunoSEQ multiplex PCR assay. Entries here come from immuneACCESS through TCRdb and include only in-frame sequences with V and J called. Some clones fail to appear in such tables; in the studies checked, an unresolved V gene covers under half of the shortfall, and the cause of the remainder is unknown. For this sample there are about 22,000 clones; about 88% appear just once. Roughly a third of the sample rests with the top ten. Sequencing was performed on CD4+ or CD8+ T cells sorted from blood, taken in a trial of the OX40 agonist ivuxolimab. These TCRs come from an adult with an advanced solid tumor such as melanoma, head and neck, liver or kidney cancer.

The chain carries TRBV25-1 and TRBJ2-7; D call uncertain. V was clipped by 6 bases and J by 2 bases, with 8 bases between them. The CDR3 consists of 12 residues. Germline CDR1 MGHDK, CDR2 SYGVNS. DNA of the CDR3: TGTGCCAGCAGAGAAGGGCCCTACGAGCAGTACTTC. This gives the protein CASREGPYEQYF.

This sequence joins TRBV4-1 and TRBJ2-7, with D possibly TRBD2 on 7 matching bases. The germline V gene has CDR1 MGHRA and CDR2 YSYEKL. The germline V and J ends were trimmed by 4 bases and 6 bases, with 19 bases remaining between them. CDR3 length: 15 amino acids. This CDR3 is CASSRQWGGGVEQYF. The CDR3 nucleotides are TGCGCCAGCAGCCGGCAGTGGGGAGGGGGTGTCGAGCAGTACTTC.

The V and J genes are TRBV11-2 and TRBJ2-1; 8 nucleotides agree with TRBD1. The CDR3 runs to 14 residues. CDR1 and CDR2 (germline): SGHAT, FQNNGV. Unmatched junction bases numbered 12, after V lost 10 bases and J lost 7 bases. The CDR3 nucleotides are TGTGCCATCCCCGAGACAGGGGTAGAAAATGAGCAGTTCTTC. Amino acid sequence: CAIPETGVENEQFF. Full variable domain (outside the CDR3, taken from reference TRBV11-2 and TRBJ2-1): EAGVAQSPRYKIIEKRQSVAFWCNPISGHATLYWYQQILGQGPKLLIQFQNNGVVDDSQLPKDRFSAERLKGVDSTLKIQPAKLEDSAVYLCAIPETGVENEQFFGPGTRLTVL.

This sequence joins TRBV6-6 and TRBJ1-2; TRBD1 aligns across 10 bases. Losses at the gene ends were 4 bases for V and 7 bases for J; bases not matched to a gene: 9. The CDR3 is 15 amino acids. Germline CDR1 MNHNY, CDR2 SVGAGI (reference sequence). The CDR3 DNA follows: TGTGCCAGCAGTTTCTCCGGGACAGGGGATGGTGGCTACACCTTC. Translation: CASSFSGTGDGGYTF.

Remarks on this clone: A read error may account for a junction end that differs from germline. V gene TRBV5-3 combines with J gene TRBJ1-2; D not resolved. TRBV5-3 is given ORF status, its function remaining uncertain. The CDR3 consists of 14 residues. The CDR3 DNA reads TGTGCCAGCAGCTTGGAGTGGATTACGACGGGCTACACCTTC. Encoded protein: CASSLEWITTGYTF.

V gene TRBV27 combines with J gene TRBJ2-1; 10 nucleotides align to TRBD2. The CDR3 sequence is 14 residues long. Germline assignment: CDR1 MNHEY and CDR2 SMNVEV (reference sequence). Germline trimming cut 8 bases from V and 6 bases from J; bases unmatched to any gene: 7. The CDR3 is CASAPGLAVNEQFF. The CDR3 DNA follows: TGTGCCAGCGCCCCTGGACTAGCGGTCAATGAGCAGTTCTTC.

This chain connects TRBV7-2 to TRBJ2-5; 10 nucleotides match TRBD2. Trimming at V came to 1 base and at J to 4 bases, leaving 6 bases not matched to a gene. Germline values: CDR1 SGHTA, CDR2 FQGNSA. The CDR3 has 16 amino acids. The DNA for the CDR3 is TGTGCCAGCAGCTTAGGGCTAGCGGGAGTTGGAGAGACCCAGTACTTC. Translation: CASSLGLAGVGETQYF.

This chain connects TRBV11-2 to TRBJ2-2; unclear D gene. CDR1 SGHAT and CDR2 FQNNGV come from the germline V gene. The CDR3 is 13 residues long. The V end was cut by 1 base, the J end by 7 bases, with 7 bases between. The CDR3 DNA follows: TGTGCCAGCAGCTTAGCCAGGCTCGGGGAGCTGTTTTTT. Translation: CASSLARLGELFF.

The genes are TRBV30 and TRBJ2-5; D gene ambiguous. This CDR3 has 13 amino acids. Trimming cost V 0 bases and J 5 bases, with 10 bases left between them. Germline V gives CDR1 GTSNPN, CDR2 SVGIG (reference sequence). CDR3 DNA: TGTGCCTGGAGTGTATTGGGGATGGAGACCCAGTACTTC. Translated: CAWSVLGMETQYF.

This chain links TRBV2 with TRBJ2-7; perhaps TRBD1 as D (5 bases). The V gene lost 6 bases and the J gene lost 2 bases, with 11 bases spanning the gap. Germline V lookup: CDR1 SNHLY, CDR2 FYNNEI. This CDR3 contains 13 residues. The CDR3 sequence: CASRSGLTYEQYF. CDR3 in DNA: TGTGCCAGCAGATCAGGGCTAACCTACGAGCAGTACTTC.

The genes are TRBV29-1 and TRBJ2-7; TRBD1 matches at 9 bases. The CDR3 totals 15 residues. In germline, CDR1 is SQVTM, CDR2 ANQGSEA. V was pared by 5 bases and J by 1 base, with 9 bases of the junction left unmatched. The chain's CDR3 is CSVQPGQGISYEQYF. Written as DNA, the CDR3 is TGCAGCGTTCAACCGGGACAGGGTATTTCCTACGAGCAGTACTTC.

The CDR3 nucleotides read TGTGCCAGCAGTTTATCGGGTTGGGACACCTACACTGAAGCTTTCTTT. Translated: CASSLSGWDTYTEAFF. This chain joins TRBV27 and TRBJ1-1, with D maybe TRBD1 (6 bases). This CDR3 region has 16 residues. V was shortened by 0 bases and J by 3 bases, with 14 bases between the two germline ends. The V gene's germline CDR1 is MNHEY and CDR2 SMNVEV (reference sequence).

In DNA form, the CDR3 reads TGTGCCAGCAGCCAAGACCCCAACTATGGCTACACCTTC. Its protein is CASSQDPNYGYTF. The chain uses TRBV7-8 and TRBJ1-2, with D unresolved. This CDR3 region has 13 residues. V lost 5 bases to trimming and J lost 2 bases, with 9 bases between them. Germline CDR1 reads SGHVS; CDR2 reads FQNEAQ.

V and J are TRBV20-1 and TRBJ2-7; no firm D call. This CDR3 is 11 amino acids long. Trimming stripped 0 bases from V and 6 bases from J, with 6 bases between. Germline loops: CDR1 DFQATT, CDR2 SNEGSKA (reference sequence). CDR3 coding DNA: TGCAGTGCTAGAGAGAGTGGCGAGCAGTACTTC. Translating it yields CSARESGEQYF.

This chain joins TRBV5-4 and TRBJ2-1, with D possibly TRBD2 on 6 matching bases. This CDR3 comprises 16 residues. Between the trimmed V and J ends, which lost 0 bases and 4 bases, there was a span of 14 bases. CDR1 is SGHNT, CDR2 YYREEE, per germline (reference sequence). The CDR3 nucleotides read TGTGCCAGCAGCTTGGCCGGGGCGGGACCATACAATGAGCAGTTCTTC. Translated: CASSLAGAGPYNEQFF.

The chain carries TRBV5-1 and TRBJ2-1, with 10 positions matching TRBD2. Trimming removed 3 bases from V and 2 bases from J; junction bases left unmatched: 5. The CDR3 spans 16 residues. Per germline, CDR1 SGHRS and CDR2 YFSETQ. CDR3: CASSSQREGAYNEQFF. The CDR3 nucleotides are TGCGCCAGCAGCTCACAGCGGGAGGGCGCCTACAATGAGCAGTTCTTC.

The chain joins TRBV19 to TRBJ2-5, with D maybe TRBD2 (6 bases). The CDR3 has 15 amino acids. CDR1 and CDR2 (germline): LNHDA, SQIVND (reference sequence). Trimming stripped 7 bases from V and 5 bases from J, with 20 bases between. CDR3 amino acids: CASNSVAGWGETQYF. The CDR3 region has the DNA TGTGCCAGTAATTCGGTGGCGGGATGGGGGGAGACCCAGTACTTC.

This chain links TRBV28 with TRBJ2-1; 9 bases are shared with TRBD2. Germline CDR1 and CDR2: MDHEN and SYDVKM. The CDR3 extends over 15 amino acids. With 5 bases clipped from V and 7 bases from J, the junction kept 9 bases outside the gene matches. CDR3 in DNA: TGTGCCAGCAGTATTCTGACTAGCGGAGCTAATGAGCAGTTCTTC. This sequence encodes CASSILTSGANEQFF.

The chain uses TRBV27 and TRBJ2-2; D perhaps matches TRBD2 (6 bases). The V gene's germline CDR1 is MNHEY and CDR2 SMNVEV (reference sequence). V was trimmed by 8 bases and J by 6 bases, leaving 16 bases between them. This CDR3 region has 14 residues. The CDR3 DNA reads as TGTGCCAGCCAAAGTTGGACTAAACCCGGGGAGCTGTTTTTT. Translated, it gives CASQSWTKPGELFF.

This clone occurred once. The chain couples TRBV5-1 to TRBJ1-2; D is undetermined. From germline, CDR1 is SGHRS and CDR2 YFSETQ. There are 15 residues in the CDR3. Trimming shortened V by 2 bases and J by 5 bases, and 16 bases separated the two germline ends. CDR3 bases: TGCGCCAGCAGCTTAGCGGCGGGTGGGGAGTATGGCTACACCTTC. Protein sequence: CASSLAAGGEYGYTF.

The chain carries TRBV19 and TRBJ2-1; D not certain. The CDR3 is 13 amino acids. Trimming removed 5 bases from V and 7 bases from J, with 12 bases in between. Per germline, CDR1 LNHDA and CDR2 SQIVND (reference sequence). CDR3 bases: TGTGCCAGTAGTCTTCTCTCAGGAAATGAGCAGTTCTTC. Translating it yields CASSLLSGNEQFF.